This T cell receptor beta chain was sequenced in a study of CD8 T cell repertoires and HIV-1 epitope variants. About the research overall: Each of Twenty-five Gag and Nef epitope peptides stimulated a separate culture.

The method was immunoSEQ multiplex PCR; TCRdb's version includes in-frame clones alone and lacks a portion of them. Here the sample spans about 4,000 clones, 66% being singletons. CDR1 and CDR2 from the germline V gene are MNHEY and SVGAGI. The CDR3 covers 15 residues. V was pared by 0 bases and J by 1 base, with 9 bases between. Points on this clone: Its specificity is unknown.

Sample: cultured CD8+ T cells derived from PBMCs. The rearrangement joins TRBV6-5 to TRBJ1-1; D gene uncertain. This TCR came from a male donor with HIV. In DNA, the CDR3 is TGTGCCAGCAGTTACTCGTCCACAGCGAACACTGAAGCTTTCTTT. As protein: CASSYSSTANTEAFF.